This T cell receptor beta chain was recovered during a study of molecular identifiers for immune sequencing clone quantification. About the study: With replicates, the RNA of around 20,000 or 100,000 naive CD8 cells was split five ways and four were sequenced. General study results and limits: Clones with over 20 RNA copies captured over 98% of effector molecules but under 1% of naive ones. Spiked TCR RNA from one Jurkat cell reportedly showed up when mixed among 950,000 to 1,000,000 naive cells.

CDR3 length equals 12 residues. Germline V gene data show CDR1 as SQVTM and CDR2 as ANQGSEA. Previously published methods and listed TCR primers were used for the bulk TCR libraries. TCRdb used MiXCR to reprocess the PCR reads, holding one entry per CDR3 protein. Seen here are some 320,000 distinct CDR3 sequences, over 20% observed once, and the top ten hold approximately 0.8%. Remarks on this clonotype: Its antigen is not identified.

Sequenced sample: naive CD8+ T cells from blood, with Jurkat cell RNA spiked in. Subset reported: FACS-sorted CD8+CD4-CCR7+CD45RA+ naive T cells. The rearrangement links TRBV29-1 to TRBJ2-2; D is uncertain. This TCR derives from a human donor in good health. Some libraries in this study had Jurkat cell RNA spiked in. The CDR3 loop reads CSGCSASGELFF. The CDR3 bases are TGCAGTGGCTGTTCGGCTTCCGGGGAGCTGTTTTTT.